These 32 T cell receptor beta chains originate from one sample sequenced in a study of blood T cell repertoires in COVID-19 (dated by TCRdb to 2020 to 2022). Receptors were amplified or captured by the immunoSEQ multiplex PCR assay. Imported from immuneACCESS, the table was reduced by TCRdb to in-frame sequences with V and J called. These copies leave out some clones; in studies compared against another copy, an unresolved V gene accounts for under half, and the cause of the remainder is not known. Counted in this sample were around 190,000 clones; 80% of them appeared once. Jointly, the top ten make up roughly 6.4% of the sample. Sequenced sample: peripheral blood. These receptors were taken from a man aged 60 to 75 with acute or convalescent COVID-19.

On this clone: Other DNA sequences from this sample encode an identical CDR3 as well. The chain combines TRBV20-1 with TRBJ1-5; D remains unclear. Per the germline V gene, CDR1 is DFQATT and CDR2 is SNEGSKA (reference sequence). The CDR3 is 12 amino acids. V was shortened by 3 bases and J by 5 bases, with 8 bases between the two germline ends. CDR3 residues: CSASSGDQPQHF. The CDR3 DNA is TGCAGTGCTAGTAGCGGGGATCAGCCCCAGCATTTT.

The CDR3 bases are TGCGCCAGCAGCCGAGACCCGGGACAGGGGACCTACGAGCAGTACTTC. Translated: CASSRDPGQGTYEQYF. The rearrangement links TRBV4-1 to TRBJ2-7; 10 bases fit TRBD1. Per the germline V gene, CDR1 is MGHRA and CDR2 is YSYEKL. J gave up 2 bases and V 4 bases, and 8 bases lay outside the gene matches. CDR3 length: 16 amino acids.

This CDR3 reads CASSLLAGAMDTQYF. As DNA, the CDR3 is TGTGCCAGCAGTCTACTAGCGGGAGCTATGGATACGCAGTATTTT. The genes are TRBV2 and TRBJ2-3, with TRBD2 identical over 11 bases. J gave up 6 bases and V 5 bases, and 7 bases lay outside the gene matches. Germline values: CDR1 SNHLY, CDR2 FYNNEI. The CDR3 loop spans 15 amino acids.

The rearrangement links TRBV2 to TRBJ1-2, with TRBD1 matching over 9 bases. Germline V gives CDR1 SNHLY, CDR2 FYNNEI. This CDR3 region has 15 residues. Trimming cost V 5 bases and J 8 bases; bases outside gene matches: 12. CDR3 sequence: CASSRDRVSVGGYTF. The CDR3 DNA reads TGTGCCAGCAGTAGGGACAGGGTATCGGTGGGGGGCTACACCTTC.

The CDR3 sequence: CASSLALAYEQYF. The CDR3 DNA reads TGTGCCAGCAGCTTAGCCCTAGCTTACGAGCAGTACTTC. The chain combines TRBV7-9 with TRBJ2-7, with D possibly TRBD2 on 5 matching bases. V lost 0 bases, J lost 4 bases, and 7 bases lay in between. This CDR3 spans 13 amino acids. Germline CDR1 is SEHNR and CDR2 is FQNEAQ (reference sequence).

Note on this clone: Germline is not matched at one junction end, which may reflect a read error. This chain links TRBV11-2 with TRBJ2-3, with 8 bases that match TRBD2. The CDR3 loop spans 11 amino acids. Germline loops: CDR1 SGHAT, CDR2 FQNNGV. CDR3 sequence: CASSLAGTSLF. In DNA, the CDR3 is TGTGCCAGCAGCTTAGCTGGGACTAGTCTATTT.

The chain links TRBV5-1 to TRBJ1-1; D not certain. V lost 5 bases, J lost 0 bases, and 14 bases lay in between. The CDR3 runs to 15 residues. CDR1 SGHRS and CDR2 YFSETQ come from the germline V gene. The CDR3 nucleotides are TGCGCCAGCAGATTTGTCCCAGATCTGAACACTGAAGCTTTCTTT. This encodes CASRFVPDLNTEAFF.

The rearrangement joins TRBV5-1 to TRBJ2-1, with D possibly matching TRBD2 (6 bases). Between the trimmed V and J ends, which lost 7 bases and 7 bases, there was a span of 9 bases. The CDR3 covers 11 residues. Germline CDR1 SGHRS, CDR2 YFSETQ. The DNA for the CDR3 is TGCGCCAGCGCGGACTATAATGAGCAGTTCTTC. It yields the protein CASADYNEQFF.

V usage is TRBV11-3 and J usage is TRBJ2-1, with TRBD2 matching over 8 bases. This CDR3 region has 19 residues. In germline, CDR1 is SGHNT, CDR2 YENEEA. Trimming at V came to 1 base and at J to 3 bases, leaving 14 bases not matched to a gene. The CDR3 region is CASSLGVGRGESFYNEQFF. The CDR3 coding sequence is TGTGCCAGCAGCTTAGGAGTCGGGAGGGGTGAGAGTTTCTACAATGAGCAGTTCTTC.

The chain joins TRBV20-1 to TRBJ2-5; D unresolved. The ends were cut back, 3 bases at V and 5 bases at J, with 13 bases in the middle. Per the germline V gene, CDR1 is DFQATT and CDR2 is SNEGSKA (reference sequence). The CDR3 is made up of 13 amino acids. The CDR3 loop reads CSASVLVVETQYF. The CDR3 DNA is TGCAGTGCTAGTGTATTAGTAGTTGAGACCCAGTACTTC.

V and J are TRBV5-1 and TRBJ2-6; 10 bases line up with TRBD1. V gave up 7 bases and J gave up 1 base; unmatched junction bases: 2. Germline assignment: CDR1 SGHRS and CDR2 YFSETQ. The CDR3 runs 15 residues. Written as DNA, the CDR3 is TGCGCCAGCGGACAGGGGGTTTCTGGGGCCAACGTCCTGACTTTC. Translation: CASGQGVSGANVLTF.

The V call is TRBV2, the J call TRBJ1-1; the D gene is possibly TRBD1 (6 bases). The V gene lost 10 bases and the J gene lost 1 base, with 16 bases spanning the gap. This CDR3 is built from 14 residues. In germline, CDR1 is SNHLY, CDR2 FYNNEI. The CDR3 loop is CATLWGRGNTEAFF. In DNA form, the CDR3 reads TGTGCCACCCTTTGGGGGCGCGGGAACACTGAAGCTTTCTTT.

CDR3 bases: TGCGCCAGCAGCCAAGGGACAGTTGGCGATGAGCAGTTCTTC. Protein: CASSQGTVGDEQFF. This chain uses TRBV5-1 with TRBJ2-1, with TRBD1 matching over 7 bases. The V gene end was trimmed by 4 bases and the J gene end by 8 bases; junction bases not matched to a gene: 9. In germline, CDR1 is SGHRS, CDR2 YFSETQ. The CDR3 has 14 amino acids. The full variable domain, in which reference TRBV5-1 and TRBJ2-1 provide the parts outside the CDR3, is KAGVTQTPRYLIKTRGQQVTLSCSPISGHRSVSWYQQTPGQGLQFLFEYFSETQRNKGNFPGRFSGRQFSNSRSEMNVSTLELGDSALYLCASSQGTVGDEQFFGPGTRLTVL.

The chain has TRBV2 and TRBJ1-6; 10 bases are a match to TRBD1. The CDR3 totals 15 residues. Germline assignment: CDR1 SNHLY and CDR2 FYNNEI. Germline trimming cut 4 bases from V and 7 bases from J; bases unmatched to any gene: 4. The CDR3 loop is CASSGMGQGNSPLHF. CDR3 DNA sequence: TGTGCCAGCAGTGGAATGGGACAGGGGAATTCACCCCTCCACTTT.

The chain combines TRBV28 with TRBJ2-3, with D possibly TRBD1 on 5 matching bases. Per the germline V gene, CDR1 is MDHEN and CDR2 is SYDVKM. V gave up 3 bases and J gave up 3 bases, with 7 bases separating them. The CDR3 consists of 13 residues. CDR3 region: CASSFRQTDTQYF. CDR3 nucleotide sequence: TGTGCCAGCAGTTTCCGACAGACAGATACGCAGTATTTT. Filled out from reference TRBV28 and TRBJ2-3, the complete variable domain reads DVKVTQSSRYLVKRTGEKVFLECVQDMDHENMFWYRQDPGLGLRLIYFSYDVKMKEKGDIPEGYSVSREKKERFSLILESASTNQTSMYLCASSFRQTDTQYFGPGTRLTVL.

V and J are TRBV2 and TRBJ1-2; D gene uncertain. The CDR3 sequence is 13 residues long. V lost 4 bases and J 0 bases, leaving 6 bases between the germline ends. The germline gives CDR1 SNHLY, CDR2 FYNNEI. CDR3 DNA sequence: TGTGCCAGCAGTGCGGGGACTAACTATGGCTACACCTTC. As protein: CASSAGTNYGYTF.

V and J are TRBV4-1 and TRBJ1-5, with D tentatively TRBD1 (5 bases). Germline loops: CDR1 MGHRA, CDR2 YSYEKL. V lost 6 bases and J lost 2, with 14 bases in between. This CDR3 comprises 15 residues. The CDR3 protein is CASRPFQGRNQPQHF. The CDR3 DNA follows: TGCGCCAGCAGACCCTTTCAGGGTCGCAATCAGCCCCAGCATTTT.

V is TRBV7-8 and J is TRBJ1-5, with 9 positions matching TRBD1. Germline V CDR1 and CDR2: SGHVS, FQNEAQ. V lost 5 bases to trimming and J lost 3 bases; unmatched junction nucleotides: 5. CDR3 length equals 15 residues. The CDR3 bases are TGTGCCAGCAGCCCGGACAGGGGACCCAATCAGCCCCAGCATTTT. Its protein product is CASSPDRGPNQPQHF.

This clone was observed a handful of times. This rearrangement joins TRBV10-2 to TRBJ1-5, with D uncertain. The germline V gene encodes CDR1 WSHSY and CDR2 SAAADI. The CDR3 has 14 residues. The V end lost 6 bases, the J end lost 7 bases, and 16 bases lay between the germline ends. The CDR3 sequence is CASSYTENLQPQHF. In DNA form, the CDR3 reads TGCGCCAGCAGCTATACAGAGAATCTACAGCCCCAGCATTTT.

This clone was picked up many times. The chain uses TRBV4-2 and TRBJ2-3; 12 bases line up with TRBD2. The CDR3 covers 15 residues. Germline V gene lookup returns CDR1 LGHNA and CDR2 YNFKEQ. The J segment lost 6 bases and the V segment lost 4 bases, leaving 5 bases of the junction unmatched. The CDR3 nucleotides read TGTGCCAGCAGCCCTAGCGGGGGGGCAGAGGATACGCAGTATTTT. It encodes CASSPSGGAEDTQYF.

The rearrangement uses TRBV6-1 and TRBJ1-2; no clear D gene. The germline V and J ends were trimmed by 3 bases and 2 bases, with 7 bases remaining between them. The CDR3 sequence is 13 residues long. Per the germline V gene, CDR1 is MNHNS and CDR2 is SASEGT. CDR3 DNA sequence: TGTGCCAGCAGTGATCTGTCCAACTATGGCTACACCTTC. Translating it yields CASSDLSNYGYTF.

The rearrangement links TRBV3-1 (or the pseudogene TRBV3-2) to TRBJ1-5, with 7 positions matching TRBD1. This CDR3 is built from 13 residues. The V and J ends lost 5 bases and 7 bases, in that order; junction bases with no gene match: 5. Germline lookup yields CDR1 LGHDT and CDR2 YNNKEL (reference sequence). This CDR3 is CASSTTGVQPQHF. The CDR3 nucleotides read TGTGCCAGCAGCACTACAGGGGTGCAGCCCCAGCATTTT.

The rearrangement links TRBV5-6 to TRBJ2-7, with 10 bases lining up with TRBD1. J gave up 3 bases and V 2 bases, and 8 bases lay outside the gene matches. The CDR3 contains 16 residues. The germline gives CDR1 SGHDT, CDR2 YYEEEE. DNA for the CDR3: TGTGCCAGCAGCTTCGACCGGGACAGGGGATACTACGAGCAGTACTTC. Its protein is CASSFDRDRGYYEQYF.

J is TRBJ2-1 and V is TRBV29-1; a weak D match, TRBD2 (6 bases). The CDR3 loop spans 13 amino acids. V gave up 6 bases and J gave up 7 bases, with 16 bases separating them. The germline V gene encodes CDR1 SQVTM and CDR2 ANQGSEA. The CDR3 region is CSVYPGGRNEQFF. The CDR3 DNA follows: TGCAGCGTGTACCCTGGGGGGAGAAATGAGCAGTTCTTC.

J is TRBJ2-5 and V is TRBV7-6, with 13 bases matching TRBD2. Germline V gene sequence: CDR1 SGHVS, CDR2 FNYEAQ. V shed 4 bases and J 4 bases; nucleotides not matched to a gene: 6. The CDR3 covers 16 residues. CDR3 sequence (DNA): TGTGCCAGCAGCTACATACTAGCGGGAGGGCCAGAGACCCAGTACTTC. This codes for CASSYILAGGPETQYF.

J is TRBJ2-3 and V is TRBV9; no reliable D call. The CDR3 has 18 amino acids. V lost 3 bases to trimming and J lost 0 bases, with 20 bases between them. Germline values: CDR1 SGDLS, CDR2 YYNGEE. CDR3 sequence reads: CASSANLRSDTSTDTQYF. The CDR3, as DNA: TGTGCCAGCAGCGCAAACTTGCGCTCCGATACTAGCACAGATACGCAGTATTTT. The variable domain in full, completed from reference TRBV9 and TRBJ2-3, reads DSGVTQTPKHLITATGQRVTLRCSPRSGDLSVYWYQQSLDQGLQFLIQYYNGEERAKGNILERFSAQQFPDLHSELNLSSLELGDSALYFCASSANLRSDTSTDTQYFGPGTRLTVL.

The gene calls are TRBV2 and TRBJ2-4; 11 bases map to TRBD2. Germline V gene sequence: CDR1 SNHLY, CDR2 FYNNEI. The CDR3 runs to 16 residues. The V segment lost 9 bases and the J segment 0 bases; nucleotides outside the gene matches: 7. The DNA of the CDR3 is TGTGCCAGACAGACTAGCGGGATTCTAGCCAAAAACATTCAGTACTTC. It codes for CARQTSGILAKNIQYF.

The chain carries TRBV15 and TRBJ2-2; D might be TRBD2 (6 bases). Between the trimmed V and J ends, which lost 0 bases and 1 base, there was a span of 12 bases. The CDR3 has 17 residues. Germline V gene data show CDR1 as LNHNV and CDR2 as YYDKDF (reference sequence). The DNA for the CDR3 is TGTGCCACCAGCAGAGATCGTAATAGCGGGAACACCGGGGAGCTGTTTTTT. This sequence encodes CATSRDRNSGNTGELFF.

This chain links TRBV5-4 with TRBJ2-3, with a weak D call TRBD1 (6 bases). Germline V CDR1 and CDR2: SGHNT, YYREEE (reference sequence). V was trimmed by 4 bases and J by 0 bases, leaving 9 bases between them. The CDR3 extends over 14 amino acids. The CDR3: CASSPDRSTDTQYF. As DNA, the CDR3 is TGTGCCAGCAGCCCAGACAGGAGCACAGATACGCAGTATTTT.

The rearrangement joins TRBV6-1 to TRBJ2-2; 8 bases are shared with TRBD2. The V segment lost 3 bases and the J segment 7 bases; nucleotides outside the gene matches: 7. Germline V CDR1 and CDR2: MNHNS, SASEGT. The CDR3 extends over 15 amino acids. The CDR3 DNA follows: TGTGCCAGCAGTGAGCCGGGGGGGGCGATCGGGGAGCTGTTTTTT. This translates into CASSEPGGAIGELFF.

The chain's CDR3 is CASSNRLAGVETQYF. The CDR3 DNA is TGTGCCAGTAGTAATCGACTAGCGGGAGTAGAGACCCAGTACTTC. This chain connects TRBV19 to TRBJ2-5; 12 nucleotides align to TRBD2. The germline CDR1 and CDR2 sequences are LNHDA and SQIVND (reference sequence). The CDR3 totals 15 residues. After removal of 4 bases from V and 4 bases from J, the junction contained 4 bases not matched to a gene.

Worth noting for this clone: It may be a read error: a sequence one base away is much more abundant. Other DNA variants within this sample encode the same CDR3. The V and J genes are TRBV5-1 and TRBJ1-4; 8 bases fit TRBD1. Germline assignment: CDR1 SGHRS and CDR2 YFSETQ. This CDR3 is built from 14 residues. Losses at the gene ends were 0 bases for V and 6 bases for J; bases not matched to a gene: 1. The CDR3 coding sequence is TGCGCCAGCAGCTTGGACAGGGGGTATGAAAAACTGTTTTTT. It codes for CASSLDRGYEKLFF.